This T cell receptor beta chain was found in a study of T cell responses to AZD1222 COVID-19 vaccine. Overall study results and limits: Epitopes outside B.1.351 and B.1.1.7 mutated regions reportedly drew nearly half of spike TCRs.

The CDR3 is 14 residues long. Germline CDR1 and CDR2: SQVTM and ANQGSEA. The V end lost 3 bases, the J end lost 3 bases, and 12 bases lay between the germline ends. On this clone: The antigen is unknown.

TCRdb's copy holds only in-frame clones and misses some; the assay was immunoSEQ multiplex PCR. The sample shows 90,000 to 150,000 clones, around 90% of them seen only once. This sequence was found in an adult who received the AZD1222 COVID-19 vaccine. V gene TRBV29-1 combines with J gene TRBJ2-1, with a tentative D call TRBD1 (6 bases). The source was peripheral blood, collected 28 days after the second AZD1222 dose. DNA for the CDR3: TGCAGCGTTGACCGGGCACAGGGCTACAATGAGCAGTTCTTC. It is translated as CSVDRAQGYNEQFF.